The sequence of this T cell receptor (beta chain) was determined in a study of vaccination effects on CD4 cells after COVID-19. Germline V gene lookup returns CDR1 MNHEY and CDR2 SVGAGI. CDR3 length: 12 residues. With the ViraFEST assay, the study expanded antigen-specific CD4+ T cells using viral peptide pools, then sequenced them. Upon completion of approximately ten days in culture, CD4+ T cells were isolated. Nucleocapsid antibodies stayed negative before and after vaccination, showing no earlier SARS-CoV-2 infection. The researchers cultured 1.5 million to 2.5 million PBMC per well with about 11 IU/ml IL-2 and 8 to 10 ug/ml peptides. IL-2 medium took the place of half the medium on both days 3 and 7. The study, taken as a whole, reports: Healthy vaccinees showed cross-reactivity with common cold coronaviruses in only 1 of 255 vaccine-induced clones. Clones of infection and vaccine origin contracted markedly late after vaccination.

Clones were sequenced by immunoSEQ multiplex PCR, and TCRdb holds only the in-frame ones, with some missing. The repertoire has tens of thousands of clones, roughly 73% of them found once; the top ten carry approximately 24%. Worth noting for this clone: The antigen remains unidentified. Mismatch with germline at one junction end may stem from a read error.

The TCR comes from a human donor who received a COVID-19 vaccine. J is TRBJ2-7 and V is TRBV6-5, with TRBD1 as a possible D gene (5 bases). The sample here was CD4+ T cells from PBMCs cultured with HCoV-NL63 spike peptides, taken before COVID-19 vaccination. The DNA for the CDR3 is TGTGCCAGCAGTTACTCGTCCAGGGAATCCAACTTC. This translates into CASSYSSRESNF.